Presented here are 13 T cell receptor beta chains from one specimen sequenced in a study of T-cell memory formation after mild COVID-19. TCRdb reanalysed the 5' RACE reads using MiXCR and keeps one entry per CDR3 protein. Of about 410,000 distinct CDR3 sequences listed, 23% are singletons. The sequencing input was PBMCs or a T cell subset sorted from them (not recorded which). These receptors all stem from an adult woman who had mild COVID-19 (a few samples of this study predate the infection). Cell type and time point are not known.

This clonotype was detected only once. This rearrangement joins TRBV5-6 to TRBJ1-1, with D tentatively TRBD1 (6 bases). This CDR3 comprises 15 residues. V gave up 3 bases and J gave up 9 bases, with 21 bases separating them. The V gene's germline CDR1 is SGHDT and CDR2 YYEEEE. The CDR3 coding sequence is TGTGCCAGCAGCTCCTTCGAGGGGGGGTCTCCTAAAGCTTTCTTT. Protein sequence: CASSSFEGGSPKAFF.

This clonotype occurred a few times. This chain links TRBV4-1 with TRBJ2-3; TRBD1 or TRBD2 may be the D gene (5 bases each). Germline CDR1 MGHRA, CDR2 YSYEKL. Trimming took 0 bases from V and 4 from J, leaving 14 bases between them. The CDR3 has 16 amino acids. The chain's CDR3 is CASSQDRQRRPDTQYF. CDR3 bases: TGCGCCAGCAGCCAAGATAGACAGCGGCGGCCAGATACGCAGTATTTT.

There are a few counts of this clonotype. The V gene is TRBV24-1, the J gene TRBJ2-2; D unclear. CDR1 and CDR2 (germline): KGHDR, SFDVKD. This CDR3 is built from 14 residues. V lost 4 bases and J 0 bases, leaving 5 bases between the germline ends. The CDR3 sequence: CATSDRANTGELFF. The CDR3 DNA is TGTGCCACCAGTGACAGAGCGAACACCGGGGAGCTGTTTTTT.

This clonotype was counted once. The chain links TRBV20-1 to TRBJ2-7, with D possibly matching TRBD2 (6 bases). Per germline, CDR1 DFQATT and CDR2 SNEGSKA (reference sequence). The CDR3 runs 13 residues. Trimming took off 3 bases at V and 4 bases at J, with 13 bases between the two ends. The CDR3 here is CSARGDGTYEQYF. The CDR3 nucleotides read TGCAGTGCTAGGGGGGATGGGACTTACGAGCAGTACTTC.

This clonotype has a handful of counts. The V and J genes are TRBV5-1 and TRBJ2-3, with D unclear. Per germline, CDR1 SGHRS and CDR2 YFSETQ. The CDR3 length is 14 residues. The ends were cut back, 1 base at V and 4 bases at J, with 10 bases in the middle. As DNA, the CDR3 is TGCGCCAGCAGCTTGCTTTATGGCGCAGATACGCAGTATTTT. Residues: CASSLLYGADTQYF.

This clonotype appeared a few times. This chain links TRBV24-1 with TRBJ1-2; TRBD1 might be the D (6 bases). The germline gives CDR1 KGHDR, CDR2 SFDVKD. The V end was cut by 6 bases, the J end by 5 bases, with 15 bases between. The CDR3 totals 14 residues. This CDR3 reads CATSRTGSSYGYTF. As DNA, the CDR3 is TGTGCCACCAGTAGAACAGGGAGCTCGTATGGCTACACCTTC.

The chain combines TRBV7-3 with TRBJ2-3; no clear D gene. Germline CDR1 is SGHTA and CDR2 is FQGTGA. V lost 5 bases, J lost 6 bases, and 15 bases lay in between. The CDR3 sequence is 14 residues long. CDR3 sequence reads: CASSARTQMDTQYF. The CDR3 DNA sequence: TGTGCCAGCAGCGCCAGAACCCAGATGGATACGCAGTATTTT.

The CDR3 coding sequence is TGTGCCACCAGTGATATGGGGGTAGGAGAGGAGACCCAGTACTTC. This translates into CATSDMGVGEETQYF. This rearrangement joins TRBV24-1 to TRBJ2-5; D may correspond to TRBD1 or TRBD2 (5 bases each). The V end was cut by 3 bases, the J end by 5 bases, with 15 bases between. The CDR3 is 15 residues long. Looked up from germline, CDR1 is KGHDR and CDR2 is SFDVKD.

The CDR3 here is CASSRTRANTGELFF. The CDR3 coding sequence is TGTGCCAGCAGTCGAACTAGGGCGAACACCGGGGAGCTGTTTTTT. The rearrangement uses TRBV12-3 or TRBV12-4 and TRBJ2-2; TRBD2 is a possible D gene (5 bases). This CDR3 contains 15 residues. Trimming left V 5 bases short and J 0 bases short, with 10 bases between.

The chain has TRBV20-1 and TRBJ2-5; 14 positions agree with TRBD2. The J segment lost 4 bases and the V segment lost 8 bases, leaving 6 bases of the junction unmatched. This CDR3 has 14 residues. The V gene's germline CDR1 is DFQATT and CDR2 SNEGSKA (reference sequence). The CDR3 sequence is CSSKGLAGAETQYF. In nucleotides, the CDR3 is TGCAGTTCCAAGGGACTAGCGGGAGCAGAGACCCAGTACTTC.

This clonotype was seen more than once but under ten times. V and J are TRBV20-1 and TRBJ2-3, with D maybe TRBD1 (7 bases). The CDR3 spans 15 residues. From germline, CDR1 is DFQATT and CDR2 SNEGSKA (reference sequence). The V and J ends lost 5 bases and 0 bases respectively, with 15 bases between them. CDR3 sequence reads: CSAGGGWPSTDTQYF. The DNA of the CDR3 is TGCAGTGCTGGAGGGGGCTGGCCTAGCACAGATACGCAGTATTTT.

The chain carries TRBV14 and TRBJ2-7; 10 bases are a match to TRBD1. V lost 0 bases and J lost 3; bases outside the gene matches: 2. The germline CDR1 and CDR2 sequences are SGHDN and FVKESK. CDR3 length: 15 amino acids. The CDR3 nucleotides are TGTGCCAGCAGCCAAGACCGGGACAGGGGCTACGAGCAGTACTTC. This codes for CASSQDRDRGYEQYF. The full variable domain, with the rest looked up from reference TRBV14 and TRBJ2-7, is EAGVTQFPSHSVIEKGQTVTLRCDPISGHDNLYWYRRVMGKEIKFLLHFVKESKQDESGMPNNRFLAERTGGTYSTLKVQPAELEDSGVYFCASSQDRDRGYEQYFGPGTRLTVT.

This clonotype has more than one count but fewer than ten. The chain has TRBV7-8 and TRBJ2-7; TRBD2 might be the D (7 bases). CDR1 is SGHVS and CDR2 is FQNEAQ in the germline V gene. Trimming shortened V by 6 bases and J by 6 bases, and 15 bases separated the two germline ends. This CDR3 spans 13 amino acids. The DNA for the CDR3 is TGTGCCAGCAGGACGAGGGGGGGCGCCGAGCAGTACTTC. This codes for CASRTRGGAEQYF.